This T cell receptor beta chain was retrieved from a study of blood T cell repertoires in COVID-19. Study context: The United States, Italy and Spain provided the acute and convalescent COVID-19 samples. PBMCs, B-cell-depleted T cells, or T cells provided the cDNA or gDNA that made up the material.

The table came from immunoSEQ multiplex PCR; TCRdb's copy has only in-frame clones and leaves some out. The sample lists approximately 280,000 clones; 70% to 90% were seen once. Trimming shortened V by 3 bases and J by 2 bases, and 10 bases separated the two germline ends. The CDR3 runs to 15 residues. From germline, CDR1 is SNHLY and CDR2 FYNNEI. Sequences were obtained from peripheral blood. This sequence originates from a woman between 65 and 79 years old with acute or convalescent COVID-19. The rearrangement links TRBV2 to TRBJ2-2, with a possible D match to TRBD2 (5 bases). The DNA of the CDR3 is TGTGCCAGCAGTGAGGGCGGGTACAACACCGGGGAGCTGTTTTTT. Translated: CASSEGGYNTGELFF. Together with reference TRBV2 and TRBJ2-2, the CDR3 gives the full variable domain: EPEVTQTPSHQVTQMGQEVILRCVPISNHLYFYWYRQILGQKVEFLVSFYNNEISEKSEIFDDQFSVERPDGSNFTLKIRSTKLEDSAMYFCASSEGGYNTGELFFGEGSRLTVL.